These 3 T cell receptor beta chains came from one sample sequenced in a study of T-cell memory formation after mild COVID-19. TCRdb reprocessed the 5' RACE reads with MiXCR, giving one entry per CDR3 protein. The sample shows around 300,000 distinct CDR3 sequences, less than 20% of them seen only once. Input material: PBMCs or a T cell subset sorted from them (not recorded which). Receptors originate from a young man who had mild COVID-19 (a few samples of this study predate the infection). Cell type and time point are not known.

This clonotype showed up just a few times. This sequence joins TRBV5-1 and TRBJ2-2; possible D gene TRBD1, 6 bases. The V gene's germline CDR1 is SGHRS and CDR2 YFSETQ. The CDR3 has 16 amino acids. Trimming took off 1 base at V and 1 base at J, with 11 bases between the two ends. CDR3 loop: CASSLFGTQNTGELFF. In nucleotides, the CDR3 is TGCGCCAGCAGCTTGTTTGGGACACAGAACACCGGGGAGCTGTTTTTT.

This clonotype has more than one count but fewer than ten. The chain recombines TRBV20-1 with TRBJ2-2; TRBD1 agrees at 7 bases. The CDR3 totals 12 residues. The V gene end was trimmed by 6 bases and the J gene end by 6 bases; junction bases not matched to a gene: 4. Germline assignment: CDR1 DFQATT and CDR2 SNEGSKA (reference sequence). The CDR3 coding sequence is TGCAGTGCGCTGCAGGGGGCCGGGGAGCTGTTTTTT. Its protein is CSALQGAGELFF.

The CDR3 DNA reads as TGCGCCAGCAGCCGAATGGGACCGCCGGTAGATACGCAGTATTTT. It is translated as CASSRMGPPVDTQYF. The chain employs TRBV4-3 and TRBJ2-3; D is tentatively TRBD1 or TRBD2 (5 bases each). Looked up from germline, CDR1 is LGHNA and CDR2 is YSLEER. This CDR3 contains 15 residues. Trimming shortened V by 4 bases and J by 5 bases, and 16 bases separated the two germline ends.